The rows below give T cell receptor beta chains drawn from one sample of a study of blood T cell repertoires in COVID-19. The protocol was immunoSEQ multiplex PCR, while the TCRdb copy is restricted to in-frame clones and leaves out a portion. In the table there are about 110,000 clones, less than 85% of which are singletons. Sequences were obtained from peripheral blood. The origin of the receptors is a woman in her fifties or sixties with acute or convalescent COVID-19. CDR3s include the opening cysteine and the closing phenylalanine or tryptophan. A D gene is named only where the DNA matches it firmly. Size tells how often a clone was seen (once, few, many) or the class of an expanded clone, and some rows leave it out.

size: NA; J: TRBJ1-2; V: TRBV28; D: TRBD1; DNA: TGTGCCAGCAGCTCTTGGGACAGCGCTAACTATGGCTACACCTTC; CDR3: CASSSWDSANYGYTF
size: NA; J: TRBJ2-7; V: TRBV27; D: TRBD1; DNA: TGTGCCAGCAGCCGCAACAGGGGATACGAGCAGTACTTC; CDR3: CASSRNRGYEQYF
size: NA; J: TRBJ1-1; V: TRBV19; D: NA; DNA: TGTGCCAGTAGTATAGACGGGAGGATGAACACTGAAGCTTTCTTT; CDR3: CASSIDGRMNTEAFF
size: NA; J: TRBJ1-1; V: TRBV10-3; D: NA; DNA: TGTGCCATCAGTGAGTCGAACAGGGCGAACACTGAAGCTTTCTTT; CDR3: CAISESNRANTEAFF
size: NA; J: TRBJ2-7; V: TRBV6-5; D: TRBD2; DNA: TGTGCCAGCAGGGCGGGGGGTGAAGAGCAGTACTTC; CDR3: CASRAGGEEQYF
size: few; J: TRBJ1-3; V: TRBV30; D: NA; DNA: TGTGCCTGCACCCGGACTTCCGGAAACACCATATATTTT; CDR3: CACTRTSGNTIYF
size: NA; J: TRBJ2-2; V: TRBV4-2; D: NA; DNA: TGTGCCAGCAGCCCCCGGCAGGGCGCGAACACCGGGGAGCTGTTTTTT; CDR3: CASSPRQGANTGELFF
size: NA; J: TRBJ1-5; V: TRBV28; D: NA; DNA: TGTGCCAGCACCGACGGGAATCAGCCCCAGCATTTT; CDR3: CASTDGNQPQHF
size: NA; J: TRBJ2-7; V: TRBV7-2; D: NA; DNA: TGTGCCAGCAGCTTAGCTGGGAGCTCCTACGAGCAGTACTTC; CDR3: CASSLAGSSYEQYF
size: NA; J: TRBJ2-1; V: TRBV7-6; D: TRBD2; DNA: TGTGCCAGCAGCCTGAGAACGAGCGGGAGCTCCTACAATGAGCAGTTCTTC; CDR3: CASSLRTSGSSYNEQFF
size: NA; J: TRBJ2-4; V: TRBV7-9; D: TRBD1; DNA: TGTGCCAGCAGCTCCCTCAGGGGGCAAAACATTCAGTACTTC; CDR3: CASSSLRGQNIQYF
size: NA; J: TRBJ2-7; V: TRBV5-4; D: NA; DNA: TGTGCCAGCAGCCCCGGACTCGGTAAAGGAAACGAGCAGTACTTC; CDR3: CASSPGLGKGNEQYF
size: NA; J: TRBJ1-2; V: TRBV2; D: NA; DNA: TGTGCCAGCCGGACAGCACCTTATGGCTACACCTTC; CDR3: CASRTAPYGYTF
size: NA; J: TRBJ1-6; V: TRBV27; D: NA; DNA: TGTGCCAGCAGTTTAAATGGGTGGGAGGCACCCCTCCACTTT; CDR3: CASSLNGWEAPLHF
size: NA; J: TRBJ2-5; V: TRBV7-2; D: TRBD2; DNA: TGTGCCAGCAGCTTATCTGGTAGCGGGAACCAAGAGACCCAGTACTTC; CDR3: CASSLSGSGNQETQYF
size: NA; J: TRBJ2-3; V: TRBV5-1; D: NA; DNA: TGCGCCAGCAGCTTGGAGGCTAGCAACGCAGATACGCAGTATTTT; CDR3: CASSLEASNADTQYF
size: NA; J: TRBJ2-5; V: TRBV24-1; D: TRBD1; DNA: TGTGCCACCAGTGATACCCGGACAGGCCAAGAGACCCAGTACTTC; CDR3: CATSDTRTGQETQYF
size: NA; J: TRBJ1-1; V: TRBV9; D: NA; DNA: TGTGCCAGCAGCGTAGACCGGGGGGTGAACACTGAAGCTTTCTTT; CDR3: CASSVDRGVNTEAFF
size: NA; J: TRBJ1-4; V: TRBV2; D: TRBD1; DNA: TGTGCCAGCAGCGACAGGGGGGGAGAAAAACTGTTTTTT; CDR3: CASSDRGGEKLFF
size: NA; J: TRBJ2-1; V: TRBV11-1; D: TRBD2; DNA: TGTGCCAGCAGCTTAGCGCTAACTAGCGGGAGCTATGAGCAGTTCTTC; CDR3: CASSLALTSGSYEQFF
size: NA; J: TRBJ1-6; V: TRBV10-2; D: NA; DNA: TGCGCCAGCAGTGAGTGGCGGGGGACCCCCGATTCACCCCTCCACTTT; CDR3: CASSEWRGTPDSPLHF
size: NA; J: TRBJ1-1; V: TRBV28; D: TRBD1; DNA: TGTGCCAGCAGGGACAGGCTGAACACTGAAGCTTTCTTT; CDR3: CASRDRLNTEAFF
size: NA; J: TRBJ1-1; V: TRBV5-1; D: NA; DNA: TGCGCCAGCAGCTCAACGACGTCCGGGGAGAACACTGAAGCTTTCTTT; CDR3: CASSSTTSGENTEAFF
size: NA; J: TRBJ1-5; V: TRBV28; D: NA; DNA: TGTGCCAGCAGTGGACTAGCCGGGGCGACGTTATCTCAGCCCCAGCATTTT; CDR3: CASSGLAGATLSQPQHF
size: NA; J: TRBJ2-1; V: TRBV5-1; D: TRBD1; DNA: TGCGCCAGCACACGGGACAGGGAATACAATGAGCAGTTCTTC; CDR3: CASTRDREYNEQFF
size: NA; J: TRBJ2-7; V: TRBV10-2; D: TRBD1; DNA: TGCGCCACCCGACCGGGACAGGGGTTCTACGAGCAGTACTTC; CDR3: CATRPGQGFYEQYF
size: NA; J: TRBJ2-1; V: TRBV25-1; D: TRBD2; DNA: TGTGCCAGCAGTGAAGGGACGGGAGGGCCGAGCTCCTACAATGAGCAGTTCTTC; CDR3: CASSEGTGGPSSYNEQFF
size: NA; J: TRBJ2-1; V: TRBV2; D: TRBD2; DNA: TGTGCCAGCAGTTCCGCGGGAGGTCGAAATGAGCAGTTCTTC; CDR3: CASSSAGGRNEQFF
size: NA; J: TRBJ2-7; V: TRBV7-3; D: TRBD2; DNA: TGTGCCAGCAGCGTAGCGGGAGTCGGCGAGCAGTACTTC; CDR3: CASSVAGVGEQYF